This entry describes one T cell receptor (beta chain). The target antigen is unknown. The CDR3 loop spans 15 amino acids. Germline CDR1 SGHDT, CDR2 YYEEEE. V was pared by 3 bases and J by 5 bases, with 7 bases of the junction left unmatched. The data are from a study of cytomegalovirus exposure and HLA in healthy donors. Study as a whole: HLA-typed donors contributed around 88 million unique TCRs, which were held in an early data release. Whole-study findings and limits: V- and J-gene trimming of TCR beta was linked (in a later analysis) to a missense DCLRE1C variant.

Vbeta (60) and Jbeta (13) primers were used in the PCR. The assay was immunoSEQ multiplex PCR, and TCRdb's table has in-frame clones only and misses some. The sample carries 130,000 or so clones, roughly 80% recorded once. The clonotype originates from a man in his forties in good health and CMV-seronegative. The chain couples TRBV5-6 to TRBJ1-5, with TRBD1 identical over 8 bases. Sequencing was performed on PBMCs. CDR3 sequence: CASSSKTGAYQPQHF. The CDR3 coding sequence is TGTGCCAGCAGCTCCAAGACAGGGGCGTATCAGCCCCAGCATTTT.